This is a list of T cell receptor beta chains from one sample in a study of cytomegalovirus exposure and HLA in healthy donors. Data came from immunoSEQ multiplex PCR; TCRdb stores just in-frame clones and leaves some out. The table shows some 180,000 clones, with 85% occurring only once. The specimen was PBMCs. These receptors were collected from a woman between 45 and 65 years old in good health and CMV-seronegative. Both conserved end residues are part of each CDR3. The order of the fields is J gene, V gene, clone size, D gene, CDR3 protein, CDR3 DNA. A D gene is named only where the DNA matches it firmly. Clone size, where shown, is once, few, many, or a class for clones that have expanded.

>TRBJ2-7|TRBV6-5|-|-
CASSYGTSYEQYF
TGTGCCAGCAGTTACGGCACTAGCTACGAGCAGTACTTC
>TRBJ1-5|TRBV9|few|-
CASSPPGVDQPQHF
TGTGCCAGCAGTCCCCCCGGGGTAGATCAGCCCCAGCATTTT
>TRBJ2-5|TRBV5-1|-|-
CASSLLYF
TGCGCCAGCAGCTTGCTGTACTTC
>TRBJ2-1|TRBV27|-|TRBD1
CASSQTGGAYNEQFF
TGTGCCAGCAGCCAGACAGGGGGCGCCTACAATGAGCAGTTCTTC
>TRBJ2-1|TRBV28|-|TRBD1
CASRPIPGTGGNEQFF
TGTGCCAGCAGACCAATCCCCGGGACAGGGGGCAATGAGCAGTTCTTC
>TRBJ2-5|TRBV12-5|-|TRBD2
CASGLVPTSGGEETQYF
TGTGCTAGTGGTTTGGTTCCGACTAGCGGGGGGGAAGAGACCCAGTACTTC
>TRBJ2-7|TRBV5-1|-|-
CASRKILASYEQYF
TGCGCCAGCAGAAAAATCCTAGCGAGCTACGAGCAGTACTTC
>TRBJ1-1|TRBV7-2|-|-
CASSQRQKRTEAFF
TGTGCCAGCAGCCAAAGACAGAAGCGCACTGAAGCTTTCTTT
>TRBJ2-7|TRBV14|-|TRBD2
CASSPGLAGGPGKYF
TGTGCCAGCAGCCCCGGACTAGCGGGAGGGCCCGGGAAGTACTTC
>TRBJ1-4|TRBV5-1|-|TRBD1
CASSSGTVATNEKLFF
TGCGCCAGCAGCAGTGGGACAGTTGCAACTAATGAAAAACTGTTTTTT
>TRBJ2-2|TRBV5-4|-|TRBD2
CASSLRTSDTGELFF
TGTGCCAGCAGCTTACGGACTAGCGATACAGGGGAGCTGTTTTTT
>TRBJ2-7|TRBV18|-|-
CASSPGGGTAYEQYF
TGTGCCAGCTCACCGGGCGGCGGGACCGCCTACGAGCAGTACTTC
>TRBJ2-2|TRBV10-3|-|-
CATEGIPNTGELFF
TGTGCCACTGAGGGAATTCCGAACACCGGGGAGCTGTTTTTT
>TRBJ2-3|TRBV10-3|-|TRBD2
CAISAGLATDTQYF
TGTGCCATCAGTGCCGGACTAGCTACAGATACGCAGTATTTT
>TRBJ2-7|TRBV5-4|-|TRBD2
CASSKPGLAKYEQYF
TGTGCCAGCAGCAAACCGGGACTAGCGAAATACGAGCAGTACTTC
>TRBJ2-7|TRBV11-3|-|TRBD2
CASSKQLAGVNYEQYF
TGTGCCAGCAGCAAACAACTAGCGGGAGTAAATTACGAGCAGTACTTC
>TRBJ1-1|TRBV29-1|-|-
CSWRQQMNTEAFF
TGCAGTTGGCGGCAGCAGATGAACACTGAAGCTTTCTTT
>TRBJ2-3|TRBV30|-|-
CAWSPSTDTQYF
TGTGCCTGGAGTCCAAGCACAGATACGCAGTATTTT
>TRBJ1-2|TRBV7-2|-|-
CASSLNSQTNYGYTF
TGTGCCAGCAGCTTAAACAGCCAGACTAACTATGGCTACACCTTC
>TRBJ2-2|TRBV7-9|few|TRBD1
CASSSDRGQRTGELFF
TGTGCCAGCAGCTCCGACCGGGGACAGAGAACCGGGGAGCTGTTTTTT
>TRBJ1-1|TRBV7-2|-|-
CASSTTNLNTEAFF
TGTGCCAGCAGCACCACGAACCTAAACACTGAAGCTTTCTTT
>TRBJ2-6|TRBV5-1|-|TRBD2
CASSLTSGRAGGANVLTF
TGCGCCAGCAGCTTGACTAGCGGGAGGGCCGGTGGGGCCAACGTCCTGACTTTC
>TRBJ2-1|TRBV27|-|-
CASSLSPGRRNEQFF
TGTGCCAGCAGTTTATCCCCCGGGAGACGCAATGAGCAGTTCTTC
>TRBJ2-3|TRBV5-8|-|TRBD1
CASSLGTGVGQTQYF
TGTGCCAGCAGCCTTGGGACAGGGGTTGGTCAAACGCAGTATTTT
>TRBJ1-2|TRBV27|-|TRBD1
CASSTGGGDGYTF
TGTGCCAGCAGCACAGGGGGCGGCGATGGCTACACCTTC
>TRBJ2-5|TRBV7-2|-|TRBD2
CASSLETSGSGQYF
TGTGCCAGCAGCCTAGAGACTAGCGGGAGCGGCCAGTACTTC
>TRBJ1-5|TRBV18|-|-
CASSPGGSHSNQPQHF
TGTGCCAGCTCACCCGGGGGATCTCATAGCAATCAGCCCCAGCATTTT
>TRBJ1-2|TRBV28|-|-
CASSLYAGSNYGYTF
TGTGCCAGCAGTTTATACGCGGGCAGTAACTATGGCTACACCTTC
>TRBJ2-1|TRBV14|-|TRBD1
CASSPDRGPSYNEQFF
TGTGCCAGCAGCCCGGACAGGGGACCCTCGTACAATGAGCAGTTCTTC
>TRBJ1-2|TRBV19|-|-
CASSTQGTEGYTF
TGTGCCAGTTCGACACAGGGAACTGAGGGCTACACCTTC
>TRBJ2-2|TRBV5-4|-|TRBD2
CASSSLIGRDTGELFF
TGTGCCAGCAGCTCCCTTATAGGGAGGGACACCGGGGAGCTGTTTTTT
>TRBJ2-6|TRBV7-2|-|-
CASSLDVPPTSVLTF
TGTGCCAGCAGCTTAGACGTTCCTCCCACCAGCGTCCTGACTTTC
>TRBJ2-5|TRBV28|-|-
CASPILAPSQETQYF
TGTGCCAGCCCCATTTTAGCCCCAAGCCAAGAGACCCAGTACTTC
>TRBJ2-1|TRBV5-1|-|TRBD2
CASSLGLADYNEQFF
TGCGCCAGCAGCTTGGGTCTAGCGGATTACAATGAGCAGTTCTTC
>TRBJ2-5|TRBV5-1|few|TRBD2
CASSLGREETQYF
TGCGCCAGCAGCCTTGGGAGGGAGGAGACCCAGTACTTC
>TRBJ1-1|TRBV6-1|-|TRBD1
CASRQTGGSTEAFF
TGTGCCAGCAGGCAGACAGGGGGGAGCACTGAAGCTTTCTTT
>TRBJ2-3|TRBV5-4|few|TRBD1
CASSLQGDTDTQYF
TGTGCCAGCAGCTTACAGGGGGACACAGATACGCAGTATTTT
>TRBJ1-5|TRBV6-6|-|-
CASSYGRPSNQPQHF
TGTGCCAGCAGTTATGGGAGGCCTAGCAATCAGCCCCAGCATTTT
>TRBJ2-2|TRBV7-9|-|-
CSGYRVNTGELFF
TGTTCCGGTTACAGGGTTAACACCGGGGAGCTGTTTTTT
>TRBJ2-5|TRBV12-5|-|TRBD2
CASGEGTSGRQETQYF
TGTGCTAGTGGCGAAGGGACTAGCGGGAGACAAGAGACCCAGTACTTC
>TRBJ2-4|TRBV5-1|-|-
CASSLQGRGVDIQYF
TGCGCCAGCAGCCTACAGGGCCGAGGGGTAGACATTCAGTACTTC
>TRBJ2-7|TRBV6-6|few|TRBD1
CASSSRDSLGEQYF
TGTGCCAGCAGTTCCCGGGACAGCCTAGGGGAGCAGTACTTC
>TRBJ2-2|TRBV6-1|-|TRBD2
CASSERKTSGSTGELFF
TGTGCCAGCAGTGAACGAAAGACTAGCGGGAGTACCGGGGAGCTGTTTTTT
>TRBJ2-1|TRBV28|-|TRBD2
CASRTGTSSGNEQFF
TGTGCCAGCAGGACCGGGACTAGCAGCGGAAATGAGCAGTTCTTC
>TRBJ2-6|TRBV4-1|-|TRBD1
CASSRDTGETTGANVLTF
TGCGCCAGCAGCCGAGATACAGGGGAAACTACAGGGGCCAACGTCCTGACTTTC
>TRBJ2-1|TRBV19|-|TRBD2
CASSKAGSSYNEQFF
TGTGCCAGTAGTAAAGCGGGAAGCTCCTACAATGAGCAGTTCTTC